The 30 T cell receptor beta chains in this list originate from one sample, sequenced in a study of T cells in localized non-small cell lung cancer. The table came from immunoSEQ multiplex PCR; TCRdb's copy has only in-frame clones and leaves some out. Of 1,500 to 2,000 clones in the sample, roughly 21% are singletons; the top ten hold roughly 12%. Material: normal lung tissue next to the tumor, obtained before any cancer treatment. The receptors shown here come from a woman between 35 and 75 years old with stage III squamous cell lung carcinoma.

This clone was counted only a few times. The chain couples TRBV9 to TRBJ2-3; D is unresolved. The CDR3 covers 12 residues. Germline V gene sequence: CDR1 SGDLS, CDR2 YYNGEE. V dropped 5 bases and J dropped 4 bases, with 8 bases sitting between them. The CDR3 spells CASSEEADTQYF. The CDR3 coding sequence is TGTGCCAGCAGTGAAGAGGCAGATACGCAGTATTTT.

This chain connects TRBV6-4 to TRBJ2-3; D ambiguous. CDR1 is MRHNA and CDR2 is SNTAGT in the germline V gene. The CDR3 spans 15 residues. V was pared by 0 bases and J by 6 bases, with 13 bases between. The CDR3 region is CASSDSIDSLDTQYF. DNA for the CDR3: TGTGCCAGCAGTGACTCGATCGACTCCCTGGATACGCAGTATTTT.

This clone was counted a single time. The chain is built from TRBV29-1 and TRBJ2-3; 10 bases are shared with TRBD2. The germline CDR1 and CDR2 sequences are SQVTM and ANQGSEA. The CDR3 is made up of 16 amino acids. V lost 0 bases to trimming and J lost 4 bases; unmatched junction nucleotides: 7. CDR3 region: CSVEDRSGRASDTQYF. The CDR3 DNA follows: TGCAGCGTTGAAGATCGAAGCGGGAGGGCCTCAGATACGCAGTATTTT.

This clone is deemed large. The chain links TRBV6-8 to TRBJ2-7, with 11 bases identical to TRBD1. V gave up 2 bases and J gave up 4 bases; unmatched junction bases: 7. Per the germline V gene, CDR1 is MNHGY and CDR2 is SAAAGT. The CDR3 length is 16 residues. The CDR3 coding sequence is TGTGCCAGCAGTTACGTACCGGGACAGGGGGAGTACGAGCAGTACTTC. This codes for CASSYVPGQGEYEQYF.

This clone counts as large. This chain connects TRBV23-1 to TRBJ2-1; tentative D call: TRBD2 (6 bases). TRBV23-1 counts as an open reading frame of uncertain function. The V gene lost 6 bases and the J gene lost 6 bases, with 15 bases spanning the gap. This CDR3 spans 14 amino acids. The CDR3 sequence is CASSQGEELNEQFF. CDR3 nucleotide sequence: TGCGCCAGCAGCCAAGGGGAGGAACTCAATGAGCAGTTCTTC.

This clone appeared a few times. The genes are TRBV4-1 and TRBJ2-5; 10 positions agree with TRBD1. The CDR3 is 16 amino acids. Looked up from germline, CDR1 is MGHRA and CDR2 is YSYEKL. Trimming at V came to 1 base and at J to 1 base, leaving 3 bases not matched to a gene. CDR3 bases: TGCGCCAGCAGCCAAGGGGACAGGGGATCCCAAGAGACCCAGTACTTC. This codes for CASSQGDRGSQETQYF.

DNA for the CDR3: TGCGCCAGCAGCCAAGAACTCGATTACAATGAGCAGTTCTTC. As protein: CASSQELDYNEQFF. V and J are TRBV4-1 and TRBJ2-1; D uncertain. CDR3 size: 14 residues. Germline loops: CDR1 MGHRA, CDR2 YSYEKL. V lost 0 bases to trimming and J lost 4 bases, with 7 bases between them.

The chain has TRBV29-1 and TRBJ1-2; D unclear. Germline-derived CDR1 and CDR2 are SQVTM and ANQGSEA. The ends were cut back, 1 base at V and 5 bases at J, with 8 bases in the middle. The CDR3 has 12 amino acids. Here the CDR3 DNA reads TGCAGCGTTGAAGCGGGAAATTATGGCTACACCTTC. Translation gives CSVEAGNYGYTF.

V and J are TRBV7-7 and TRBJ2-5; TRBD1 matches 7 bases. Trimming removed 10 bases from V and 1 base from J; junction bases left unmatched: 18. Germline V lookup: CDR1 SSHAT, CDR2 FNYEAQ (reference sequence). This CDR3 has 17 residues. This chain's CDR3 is CANIRQGTANGQETQYF. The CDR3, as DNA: TGTGCCAACATACGACAGGGTACCGCAAACGGCCAAGAGACCCAGTACTTC.

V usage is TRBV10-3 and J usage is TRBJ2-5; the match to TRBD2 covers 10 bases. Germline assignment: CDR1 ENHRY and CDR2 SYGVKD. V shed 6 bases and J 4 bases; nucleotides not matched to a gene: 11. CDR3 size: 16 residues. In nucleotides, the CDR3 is TGTGCCATCAGCCTGATGCTAGCGGGAGAGGGAGAGACCCAGTACTTC. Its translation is CAISLMLAGEGETQYF.

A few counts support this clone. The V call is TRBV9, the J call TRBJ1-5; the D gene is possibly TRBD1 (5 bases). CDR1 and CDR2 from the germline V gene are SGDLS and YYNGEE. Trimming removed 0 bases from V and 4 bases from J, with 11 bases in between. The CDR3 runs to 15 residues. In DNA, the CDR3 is TGTGCCAGCAGCGTAGCGTCAGGGACTAATCAGCCCCAGCATTTT. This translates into CASSVASGTNQPQHF.

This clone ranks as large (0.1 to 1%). In DNA, the CDR3 is TGTGCCAGTAGTATAGGAGGTGTTGCCTACGAGCAGTACTTC. It yields the protein CASSIGGVAYEQYF. The chain joins TRBV19 to TRBJ2-7; D not resolved. V shed 1 base and J shed 2 bases, with 9 bases lying between them. Per the germline V gene, CDR1 is LNHDA and CDR2 is SQIVND (reference sequence). The CDR3 is 14 residues long.

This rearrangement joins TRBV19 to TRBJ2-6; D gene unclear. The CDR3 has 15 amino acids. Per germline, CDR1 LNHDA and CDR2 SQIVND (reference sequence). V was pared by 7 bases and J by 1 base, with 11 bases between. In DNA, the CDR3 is TGTGCCAGTACGGGCAGTAGGTCTGGGGCCAACGTCCTGACTTTC. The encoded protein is CASTGSRSGANVLTF.

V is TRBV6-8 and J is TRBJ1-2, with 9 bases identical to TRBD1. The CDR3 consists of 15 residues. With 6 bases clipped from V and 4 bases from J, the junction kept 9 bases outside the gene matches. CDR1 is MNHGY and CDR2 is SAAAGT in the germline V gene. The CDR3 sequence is CASRTGQGTIYGYTF. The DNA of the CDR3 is TGTGCCAGCAGGACGGGACAGGGAACGATCTATGGCTACACCTTC.

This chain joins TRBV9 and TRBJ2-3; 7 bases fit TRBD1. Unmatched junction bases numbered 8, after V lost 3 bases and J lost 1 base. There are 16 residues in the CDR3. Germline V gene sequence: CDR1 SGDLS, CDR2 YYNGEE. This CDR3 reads CASSADRAAGTDTQYF. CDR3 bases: TGTGCCAGCAGCGCAGACAGGGCGGCGGGCACAGATACGCAGTATTTT.

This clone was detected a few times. The CDR3 region is CASSIDGQFNYGYTF. CDR3 sequence (DNA): TGTGCCAGTAGTATAGATGGACAGTTTAACTATGGCTACACCTTC. The rearrangement links TRBV19 to TRBJ1-2, with D tentatively TRBD1 (6 bases). CDR3 length equals 15 residues. Germline V gene lookup returns CDR1 LNHDA and CDR2 SQIVND (reference sequence). V was shortened by 0 bases and J by 1 base, with 9 bases between the two germline ends. Full variable domain (outside the CDR3, taken from reference TRBV19 and TRBJ1-2): DGGITQSPKYLFRKEGQNVTLSCEQNLNHDAMYWYRQDPGQGLRLIYYSQIVNDFQKGDIAEGYSVSREKKESFPLTVTSAQKNPTAFYLCASSIDGQFNYGYTFGSGTRLTVV.

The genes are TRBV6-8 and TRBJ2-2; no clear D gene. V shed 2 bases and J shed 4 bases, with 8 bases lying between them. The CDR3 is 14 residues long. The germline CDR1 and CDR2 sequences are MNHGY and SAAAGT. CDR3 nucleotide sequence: TGTGCCAGCAGTTACGATGAGGTCACCGGGGAGCTGTTTTTT. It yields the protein CASSYDEVTGELFF.

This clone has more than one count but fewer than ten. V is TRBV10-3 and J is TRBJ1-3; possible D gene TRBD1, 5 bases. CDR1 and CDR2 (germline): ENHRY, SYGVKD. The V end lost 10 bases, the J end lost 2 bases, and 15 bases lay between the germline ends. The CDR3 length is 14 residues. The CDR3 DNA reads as TGTGCCAGTAAAGAAGGGACTACTGGAAACACCATATATTTT. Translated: CASKEGTTGNTIYF.

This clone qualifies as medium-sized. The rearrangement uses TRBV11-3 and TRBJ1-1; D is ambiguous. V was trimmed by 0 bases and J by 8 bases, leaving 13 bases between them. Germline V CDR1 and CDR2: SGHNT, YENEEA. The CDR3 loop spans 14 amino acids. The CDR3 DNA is TGTGCCAGCAGCTTAGATCTGGGTGTAGGAGAAGCTTTCTTT. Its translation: CASSLDLGVGEAFF.

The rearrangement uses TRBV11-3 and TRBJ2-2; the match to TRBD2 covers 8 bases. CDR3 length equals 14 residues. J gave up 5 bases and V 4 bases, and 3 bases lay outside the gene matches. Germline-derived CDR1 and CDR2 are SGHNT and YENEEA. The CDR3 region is CASSWTSSTGELFF. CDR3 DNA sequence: TGTGCCAGCAGCTGGACTAGCAGTACCGGGGAGCTGTTTTTT.

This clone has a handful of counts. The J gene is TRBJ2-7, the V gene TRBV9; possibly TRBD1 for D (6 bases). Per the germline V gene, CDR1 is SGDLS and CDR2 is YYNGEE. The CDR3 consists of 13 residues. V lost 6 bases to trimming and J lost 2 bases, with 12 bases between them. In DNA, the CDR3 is TGTGCCAGCACCCCGGGACAAACCTACGAGCAGTACTTC. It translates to CASTPGQTYEQYF.

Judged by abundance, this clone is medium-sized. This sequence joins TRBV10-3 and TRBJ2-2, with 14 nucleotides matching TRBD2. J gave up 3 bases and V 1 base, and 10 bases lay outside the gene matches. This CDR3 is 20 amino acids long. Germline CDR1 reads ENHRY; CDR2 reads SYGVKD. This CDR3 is CAISELTSGRVYMDTGELFF. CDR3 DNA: TGTGCCATCAGTGAGTTGACTAGCGGGAGGGTATACATGGACACCGGGGAGCTGTTTTTT.

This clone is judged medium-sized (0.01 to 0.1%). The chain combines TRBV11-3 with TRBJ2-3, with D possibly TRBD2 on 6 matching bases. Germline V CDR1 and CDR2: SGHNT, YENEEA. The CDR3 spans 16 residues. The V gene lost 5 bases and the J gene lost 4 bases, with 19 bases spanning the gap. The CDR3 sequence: CASSHRLAALSDTQYF. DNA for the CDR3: TGTGCCAGCAGCCATAGGTTAGCGGCACTTTCAGATACGCAGTATTTT.

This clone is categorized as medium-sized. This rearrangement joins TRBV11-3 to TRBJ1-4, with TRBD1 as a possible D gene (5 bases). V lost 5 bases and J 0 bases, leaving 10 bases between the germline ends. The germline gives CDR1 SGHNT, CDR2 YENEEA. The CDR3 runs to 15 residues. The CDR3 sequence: CASSQDITTNEKLFF. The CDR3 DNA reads TGTGCCAGCAGCCAGGACATTACAACTAATGAAAAACTGTTTTTT.

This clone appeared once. The DNA for the CDR3 is TGTGCCAGCAGCCAATACAGGGGCGATACGCAGTATTTT. Translated, it gives CASSQYRGDTQYF. This chain connects TRBV14 to TRBJ2-3; TRBD1 agrees at 7 bases. V was clipped by 2 bases and J by 6 bases; unmatched bases: 2. Germline CDR1 is SGHDN and CDR2 is FVKESK. This CDR3 is 13 amino acids long.

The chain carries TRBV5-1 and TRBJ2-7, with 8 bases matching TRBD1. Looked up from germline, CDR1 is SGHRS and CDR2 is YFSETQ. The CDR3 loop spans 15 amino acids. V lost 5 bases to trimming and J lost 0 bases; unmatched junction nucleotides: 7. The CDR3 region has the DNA TGCGCCAGCAGAATATGGACAGGGTCCTCCTACGAGCAGTACTTC. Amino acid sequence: CASRIWTGSSYEQYF.

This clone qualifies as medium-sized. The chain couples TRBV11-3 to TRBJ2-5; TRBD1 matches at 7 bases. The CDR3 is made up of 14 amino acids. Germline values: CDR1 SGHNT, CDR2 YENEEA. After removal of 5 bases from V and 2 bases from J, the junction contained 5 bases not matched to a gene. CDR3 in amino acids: CASSIGGPQETQYF. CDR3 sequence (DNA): TGTGCCAGCAGCATAGGGGGCCCGCAAGAGACCCAGTACTTC.

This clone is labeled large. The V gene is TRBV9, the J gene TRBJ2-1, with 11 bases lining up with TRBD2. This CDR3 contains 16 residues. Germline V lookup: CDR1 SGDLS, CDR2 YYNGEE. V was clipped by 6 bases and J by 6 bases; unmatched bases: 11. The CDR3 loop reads CASKYETSGATNEQFF. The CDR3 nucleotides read TGTGCCAGCAAATATGAGACTAGCGGGGCTACCAATGAGCAGTTCTTC.

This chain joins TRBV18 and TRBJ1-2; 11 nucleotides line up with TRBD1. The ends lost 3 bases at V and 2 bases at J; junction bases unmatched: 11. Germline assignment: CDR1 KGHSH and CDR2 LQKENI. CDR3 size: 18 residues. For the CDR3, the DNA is TGTGCCAGCTCACCCTCGTCCGGGACAGGGGGGTCCAACTATGGCTACACCTTC. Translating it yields CASSPSSGTGGSNYGYTF.

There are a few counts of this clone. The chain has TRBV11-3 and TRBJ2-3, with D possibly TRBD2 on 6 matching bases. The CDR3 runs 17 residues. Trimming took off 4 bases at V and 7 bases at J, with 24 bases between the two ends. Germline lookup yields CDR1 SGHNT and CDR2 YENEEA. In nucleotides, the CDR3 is TGTGCCAGCAGCTCTTGGGCCGCCAGCGGGTGGCAGAATACGCAGTATTTT. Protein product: CASSSWAASGWQNTQYF.